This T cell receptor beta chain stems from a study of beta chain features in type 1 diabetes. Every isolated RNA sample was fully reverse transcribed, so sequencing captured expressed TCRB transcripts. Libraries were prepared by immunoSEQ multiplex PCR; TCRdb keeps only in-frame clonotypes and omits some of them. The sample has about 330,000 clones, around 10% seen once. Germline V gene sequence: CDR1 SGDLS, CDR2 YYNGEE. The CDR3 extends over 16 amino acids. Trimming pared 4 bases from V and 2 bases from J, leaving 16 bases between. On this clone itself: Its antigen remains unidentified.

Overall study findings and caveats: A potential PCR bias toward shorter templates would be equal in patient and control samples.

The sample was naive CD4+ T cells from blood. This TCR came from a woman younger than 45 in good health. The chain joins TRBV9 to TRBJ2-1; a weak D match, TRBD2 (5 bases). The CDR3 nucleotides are TGTGCCAGCAGCCCCCGACGGGATGGGGCCTACAATGAGCAGTTCTTC. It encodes CASSPRRDGAYNEQFF.